The next 17 T cell receptor beta chains were all read from a single sample in a study of blood T cell repertoires in COVID-19. Assay: immunoSEQ multiplex PCR; the TCRdb copy retains only in-frame clones and omits some. The sample carries roughly 200,000 clones, 65% to 80% recorded once. Sequencing was performed on peripheral blood. The origin of the receptors is a man between 45 and 60 years old who had recovered from COVID-19.

Details on this clone: This same CDR3 is encoded by further DNA sequences in the sample. This chain links TRBV3-1 (or the pseudogene TRBV3-2) with TRBJ2-2, with 7 nucleotides matching TRBD2. V lost 1 base and J lost 5; bases outside the gene matches: 1. Germline CDR1 and CDR2: LGHDT and YNNKEL (reference sequence). The CDR3 loop spans 14 amino acids. The CDR3 region is CASSQGGGTGELFF. The CDR3 region has the DNA TGTGCCAGCAGCCAAGGGGGGGGAACCGGGGAGCTGTTTTTT.

The CDR3: CASSFDRATEAFF. CDR3 nucleotide sequence: TGCGCCAGCAGCTTCGACAGGGCAACTGAAGCTTTCTTT. The V gene is TRBV5-1, the J gene TRBJ1-1, with 7 bases aligning to TRBD1. The germline V gene encodes CDR1 SGHRS and CDR2 YFSETQ. Trimming cost V 2 bases and J 5 bases; bases outside gene matches: 3. The CDR3 runs to 13 residues.

The rearrangement links TRBV6-1 to TRBJ2-3; 9 bases agree with TRBD2. Germline V gene data show CDR1 as MNHNS and CDR2 as SASEGT. V shed 0 bases, J shed 4 bases, and the junction held 8 bases outside the gene matches. The CDR3 extends over 17 amino acids. This CDR3 is CASSEARASGAADTQYF. CDR3 sequence (DNA): TGTGCCAGCAGTGAAGCGCGGGCTAGCGGGGCGGCAGATACGCAGTATTTT.

V usage is TRBV29-1 and J usage is TRBJ1-2; 7 bases map to TRBD1. Per the germline V gene, CDR1 is SQVTM and CDR2 is ANQGSEA. Unmatched junction bases numbered 1, after V lost 2 bases and J lost 4 bases. This CDR3 is 12 amino acids long. The CDR3 region has the DNA TGCAGCGTTGAAAGGGACAGCTATGGCTACACCTTC. Residues: CSVERDSYGYTF.

This chain joins TRBV7-8 and TRBJ1-1, with a weak D call TRBD1 (5 bases). The CDR3 is 14 residues long. Germline V gene data show CDR1 as SGHVS and CDR2 as FQNEAQ. V was clipped by 5 bases and J by 1 base, with 11 bases between them. The CDR3 spells CASSDLQGNTEAFF. CDR3 nucleotides: TGTGCCAGCAGCGACCTGCAGGGGAACACTGAAGCTTTCTTT.

The chain uses TRBV5-1 and TRBJ1-6, with TRBD1 as a possible D gene (6 bases). The CDR3 runs to 15 residues. V lost 4 bases to trimming and J lost 6 bases, with 14 bases between them. Per the germline V gene, CDR1 is SGHRS and CDR2 is YFSETQ. CDR3 nucleotide sequence: TGCGCCAGCAGCGAAAGACAGGATCGTAATTCACCCCTCCACTTT. It specifies CASSERQDRNSPLHF.

The chain carries TRBV2 and TRBJ2-1, with TRBD1 matching 8 bases. Unmatched junction bases numbered 5, after V lost 2 bases and J lost 2 bases. The germline gives CDR1 SNHLY, CDR2 FYNNEI. The CDR3 has 16 residues. The chain's CDR3 is CASSENADRAYNEQFF. As DNA, the CDR3 is TGTGCCAGCAGTGAAAACGCGGACAGGGCCTACAATGAGCAGTTCTTC.

V usage is TRBV7-2 and J usage is TRBJ2-7, with D maybe TRBD2 (5 bases). CDR3 length: 14 amino acids. CDR1 is SGHTA and CDR2 is FQGNSA in the germline V gene. V dropped 2 bases and J dropped 4 bases, with 12 bases sitting between them. The CDR3 DNA sequence: TGTGCCAGCAGCTTACGGGGAGAACGGTACGAGCAGTACTTC. Translating it yields CASSLRGERYEQYF.

CDR3 nucleotides: TGTGCCAGCAGCTTACAGGGGGTCTATGAGCAGTTCTTC. Its protein product is CASSLQGVYEQFF. V gene TRBV5-6 combines with J gene TRBJ2-1; 8 bases align to TRBD1. This CDR3 is 13 amino acids long. Per the germline V gene, CDR1 is SGHDT and CDR2 is YYEEEE. Trimming cost V 2 bases and J 8 bases; bases outside gene matches: 3.

The chain links TRBV19 to TRBJ2-1, with 10 nucleotides matching TRBD2. From germline, CDR1 is LNHDA and CDR2 SQIVND (reference sequence). After removal of 0 bases from V and 6 bases from J, the junction contained 5 bases not matched to a gene. This CDR3 is 16 amino acids long. The CDR3 DNA reads TGTGCCAGTAGTATAGATCGGACTAGCGGAATCAATGAGCAGTTCTTC. Protein: CASSIDRTSGINEQFF.

V and J are TRBV6-4 and TRBJ2-1; 8 bases map to TRBD2. CDR1 is MRHNA and CDR2 is SNTAGT in the germline V gene. The V gene end was trimmed by 8 bases and the J gene end by 1 base; junction bases not matched to a gene: 19. The CDR3 consists of 19 residues. The CDR3 region is CASLIERETPFLSYNEQFF. The DNA for the CDR3 is TGTGCCAGCTTGATAGAGCGGGAGACCCCATTCTTATCCTACAATGAGCAGTTCTTC.

The rearrangement uses TRBV9 and TRBJ2-3; D is uncertain. Looked up from germline, CDR1 is SGDLS and CDR2 is YYNGEE. Deletions cut 0 bases from V and 2 bases from J, with 7 bases between. CDR3 length equals 14 residues. The CDR3 reads CASSVGDTTDTQYF. CDR3 bases: TGTGCCAGCAGCGTAGGCGACACCACAGATACGCAGTATTTT.

This rearrangement joins TRBV6-5 to TRBJ1-2; 9 positions agree with TRBD1. J lost 7 bases, V lost 6 bases, and 6 bases had no gene match. The CDR3 loop spans 13 amino acids. Germline V gives CDR1 MNHEY, CDR2 SVGAGI. This CDR3 reads CASRLQGARGYTF. The CDR3 DNA follows: TGTGCCAGCAGATTACAGGGGGCGCGTGGCTACACCTTC.

CDR3 loop: CASSIGGQGSNQPQHF. The CDR3 region has the DNA TGTGCCAGTAGTATTGGGGGACAGGGAAGCAATCAGCCCCAGCATTTT. The chain links TRBV19 to TRBJ1-5, with TRBD1 matching over 9 bases. The length of the CDR3 is 16 residues. CDR1 and CDR2 from the germline V gene are LNHDA and SQIVND (reference sequence). V lost 3 bases, J lost 1 base, and 4 bases stayed unmatched.

The V call is TRBV10-3, the J call TRBJ2-1, with 11 bases that match TRBD1. The CDR3 has 16 residues. The J segment lost 4 bases and the V segment lost 5 bases, leaving 7 bases of the junction unmatched. Germline V gene data show CDR1 as ENHRY and CDR2 as SYGVKD. The CDR3 DNA is TGTGCCATCAGTTCACCCGGGACAGGGGGGTACAATGAGCAGTTCTTC. Protein product: CAISSPGTGGYNEQFF.

V and J are TRBV28 and TRBJ1-5; D call uncertain. Trimming cost V 7 bases and J 9 bases, with 19 bases left between them. Germline V gene sequence: CDR1 MDHEN, CDR2 SYDVKM. The CDR3 covers 14 residues. The CDR3 loop is CASIADMEPRPQHF. As DNA, the CDR3 is TGTGCCAGCATTGCAGACATGGAACCTCGGCCCCAGCATTTT.

This sequence joins TRBV3-1 (or the pseudogene TRBV3-2) and TRBJ2-2; unclear D gene. The germline V gene has CDR1 LGHDT and CDR2 YNNKEL (reference sequence). V shed 0 bases and J shed 2 bases, with 10 bases lying between them. The CDR3 is 16 residues long. The CDR3 here is CASSQDRSLNTGELFF. CDR3 DNA: TGTGCCAGCAGCCAAGATCGGTCATTAAACACCGGGGAGCTGTTTTTT.